Listed below are T cell receptor beta chains from one sample, sequenced in a study of blood T cell repertoires in COVID-19. Here immunoSEQ multiplex PCR was the method, and the copy in TCRdb shows in-frame clones only, minus some. The repertoire holds about 29,000 clones, roughly nine tenths seen once, with 24% in the top ten. The material sequenced was peripheral blood. These receptors were collected from a human donor with active COVID-19. The donor label of this sample is uncertain. The conserved cysteine and the conserved F or W are not part of the CDR3 here.

j_call: TRBJ2-5
v_call: TRBV5-4
cdr3_aa: ASSLGLAGGGYETQY

j_call: TRBJ2-7
v_call: TRBV25-1
cdr3_aa: ASSASPGQGAHEQY

j_call: TRBJ1-2
v_call: TRBV25-1
cdr3_aa: ASSEFDTGAGYGYT

j_call: TRBJ2-3
v_call: TRBV9
cdr3_aa: ASSLTSGQSSDTQY

j_call: TRBJ2-1
v_call: TRBV18
cdr3_aa: ASSPSRGSSYNEQF

j_call: TRBJ1-2
v_call: TRBV6-1
cdr3_aa: ASSEAYSRGYT

j_call: TRBJ2-1
v_call: TRBV6-2/TRBV6-3
cdr3_aa: ASSYPLGLSGSYNEQF

j_call: TRBJ1-2
v_call: TRBV28
cdr3_aa: ASSLLGQNYGYT

j_call: TRBJ1-2
v_call: TRBV6-5
cdr3_aa: ASSPGAFYGYT

j_call: TRBJ2-1
v_call: TRBV5-4
cdr3_aa: ASSTPRDRQRNEQF

j_call: TRBJ2-7
v_call: TRBV2
cdr3_aa: ASSEQAQY

j_call: TRBJ1-3
v_call: TRBV18
cdr3_aa: ASSSGQGGSGNTIY

j_call: TRBJ2-5
v_call: TRBV2
cdr3_aa: ASSALETQY

j_call: TRBJ1-1
v_call: TRBV7-2
cdr3_aa: ASSFLGANTEAF

j_call: TRBJ2-1
v_call: TRBV19
cdr3_aa: ASSRLQVTNEQF

j_call: TRBJ2-1
v_call: TRBV3-1/TRBV3-2
cdr3_aa: ASSQDPFGTSGRTMQF

j_call: TRBJ2-1
v_call: TRBV4-1
cdr3_aa: ASSQDIDGRTYEQF

j_call: TRBJ2-3
v_call: TRBV6-2/TRBV6-3
cdr3_aa: ASSYRTGGADTQY

j_call: TRBJ1-6
v_call: TRBV5-6
cdr3_aa: ASSSRDRGYNSPLH

j_call: TRBJ1-2
v_call: TRBV5-1
cdr3_aa: ASSLGWADRVNYGYT

j_call: TRBJ2-3
v_call: TRBV7-7
cdr3_aa: ASSLSLAGGDTQY

j_call: TRBJ2-1
v_call: TRBV11-2
cdr3_aa: ASSPRLAVSYNEQF

j_call: TRBJ2-1
v_call: TRBV7-2
cdr3_aa: ASSTQGEGYNEQF

j_call: TRBJ2-7
v_call: TRBV19
cdr3_aa: ASSSGGGNYEQY

j_call: TRBJ2-3
v_call: TRBV11-3
cdr3_aa: ASSTGGDTQY

j_call: TRBJ1-4
v_call: TRBV5-1
cdr3_aa: ASSLGQLATNEKLF

j_call: TRBJ2-3
v_call: TRBV30
cdr3_aa: AWSVIAGDTQY

j_call: TRBJ1-1
v_call: TRBV6-5
cdr3_aa: ASSLTGRTEAF

j_call: TRBJ1-4
v_call: TRBV28
cdr3_aa: ASSSDLGTGSEKLF

j_call: TRBJ2-2
v_call: TRBV15
cdr3_aa: ATSRDHGVNTGELF

j_call: TRBJ1-3
v_call: TRBV4-3
cdr3_aa: ASSLAVDRGLSAGSGNTIY

j_call: TRBJ2-7
v_call: TRBV4-1
cdr3_aa: ASSLTGPYEQY

j_call: TRBJ2-3
v_call: TRBV15
cdr3_aa: ATSRPQRDTDTQY

j_call: TRBJ2-2
v_call: TRBV5-5
cdr3_aa: ASSLAGFSVTTGELF

j_call: TRBJ2-1
v_call: TRBV7-9
cdr3_aa: ASSPARSTGVNEQF

j_call: TRBJ2-3
v_call: TRBV19
cdr3_aa: ASSFGTKDTQY

j_call: TRBJ1-2
v_call: TRBV12-5
cdr3_aa: ASGLEGAGYT

j_call: TRBJ1-1
v_call: TRBV6-6
cdr3_aa: ASSYPEGGTEAF

j_call: TRBJ2-7
v_call: TRBV6-5
cdr3_aa: ASRGTGTVGEQY

j_call: TRBJ2-3
v_call: TRBV7-2
cdr3_aa: ASSLAGPSTDTQY